A single sample is the source of the 20 T cell receptor beta chains below, sequenced in a study of OX40 agonist ivuxolimab in advanced cancers. Profiling relied on immunoSEQ multiplex PCR, and the TCRdb table lists in-frame clones only, not all of them. The repertoire includes tens of thousands of clones, about 86% of them detected once, and around 1.5% sits in the top ten. Material: CD4+ or CD8+ T cells sorted from blood, obtained in a trial of the OX40 agonist ivuxolimab. The receptors come from an adult with an advanced solid tumor such as melanoma, head and neck, liver or kidney cancer.

The V gene is TRBV30, the J gene TRBJ1-2, with a tentative D call TRBD1 (5 bases). CDR1 GTSNPN and CDR2 SVGIG come from the germline V gene (reference sequence). The germline V and J ends were trimmed by 0 bases and 4 bases, with 12 bases remaining between them. CDR3 length: 14 amino acids. CDR3 loop: CAWSVGSGIYGYTF. The CDR3 DNA reads TGTGCCTGGAGTGTAGGGTCAGGGATCTATGGCTACACCTTC.

The chain has TRBV30 and TRBJ1-3; D gene uncertain. Germline V CDR1 and CDR2: GTSNPN, SVGIG (reference sequence). V lost 0 bases and J 8 bases, leaving 11 bases between the germline ends. The CDR3 is made up of 13 amino acids. Here the CDR3 DNA reads TGTGCCTGGAGTGTACTTGGGATGGACACCATATATTTT. The encoded protein is CAWSVLGMDTIYF.

The gene calls are TRBV11-3 and TRBJ2-3; maybe TRBD2 (5 bases). Germline V gene lookup returns CDR1 SGHNT and CDR2 YENEEA. V lost 2 bases and J 0 bases, leaving 9 bases between the germline ends. This CDR3 has 15 residues. The CDR3 spells CASSLWGESTDTQYF. The CDR3 coding sequence is TGTGCCAGCAGCTTATGGGGAGAAAGCACAGATACGCAGTATTTT.

This clone was observed a few times. The chain joins TRBV19 to TRBJ1-2; 10 positions agree with TRBD1. Germline V CDR1 and CDR2: LNHDA, SQIVND (reference sequence). J gave up 8 bases and V 7 bases, and 13 bases lay outside the gene matches. This CDR3 has 15 amino acids. The CDR3 DNA reads TGTGCCAGTACCGGGAATCGACAGGGGGCCGACGGCTACACCTTC. Protein product: CASTGNRQGADGYTF.

Only a few counts were recorded for this clone. DNA of the CDR3: TGTGCCAGCACTGGGACAGGTGGCTATGGCTACACCTTC. Residues: CASTGTGGYGYTF. The chain carries TRBV2 and TRBJ1-2, with 8 bases fitting TRBD1. V was pared by 7 bases and J by 4 bases, with 5 bases of the junction left unmatched. This CDR3 contains 13 residues. Per germline, CDR1 SNHLY and CDR2 FYNNEI.

This clone was recorded once. Written as DNA, the CDR3 is TGTGCCAGCAGGCTACGGGCGGAACCGAGGTCACCCCTCCACTTT. Its protein product is CASRLRAEPRSPLHF. This chain uses TRBV7-6 with TRBJ1-6; no reliable D call. The CDR3 runs to 15 residues. Germline V gene data show CDR1 as SGHVS and CDR2 as FNYEAQ. The ends were cut back, 6 bases at V and 10 bases at J, with 19 bases in the middle.

The chain links TRBV5-1 to TRBJ1-1; D might be TRBD1 (5 bases). CDR1 and CDR2 from the germline V gene are SGHRS and YFSETQ. The CDR3 totals 17 residues. V gave up 0 bases and J gave up 0 bases, with 15 bases separating them. The DNA of the CDR3 is TGCGCCAGCAGCTTGGCCGGGGGTAGCTTGATGAACACTGAAGCTTTCTTT. Protein product: CASSLAGGSLMNTEAFF. The whole variable domain, filled in from reference TRBV5-1 and TRBJ1-1, reads KAGVTQTPRYLIKTRGQQVTLSCSPISGHRSVSWYQQTPGQGLQFLFEYFSETQRNKGNFPGRFSGRQFSNSRSEMNVSTLELGDSALYLCASSLAGGSLMNTEAFFGQGTRLTVV.

This chain joins TRBV4-3 and TRBJ2-7; 12 bases fit TRBD2. Trimming at V came to 0 bases and at J to 3 bases, leaving 6 bases not matched to a gene. CDR3 length equals 17 residues. Germline CDR1 and CDR2: LGHNA and YSLEER. The CDR3 nucleotides read TGCGCCAGCAGCCAAGATTTAACTAGCGGGGGGTTCTACGAGCAGTACTTC. Translated, it gives CASSQDLTSGGFYEQYF.

This chain joins TRBV5-4 and TRBJ1-2; 9 bases are a match to TRBD1. The germline gives CDR1 SGHNT, CDR2 YYREEE (reference sequence). This CDR3 region has 13 residues. The J segment lost 6 bases and the V segment lost 5 bases, leaving 5 bases of the junction unmatched. The CDR3: CASSRDRVDGYTF. The CDR3 coding sequence is TGTGCCAGCAGTCGGGACAGGGTCGATGGCTACACCTTC.

The CDR3 protein is CASSPFRGVGQPQHF. The CDR3, as DNA: TGTGCCAGCAGCCCTTTCAGGGGGGTAGGGCAGCCCCAGCATTTT. V and J are TRBV2 and TRBJ1-5; 7 bases fit TRBD1. The V and J ends lost 6 bases and 7 bases, in that order; junction bases with no gene match: 12. This CDR3 is built from 15 residues. From germline, CDR1 is SNHLY and CDR2 FYNNEI.

The CDR3 DNA is TGTGCCAGTCGTTTCGGGACAGCTACTGAAAAACTGTTTTTT. It is translated as CASRFGTATEKLFF. The chain combines TRBV19 with TRBJ1-4; 7 bases map to TRBD1. V lost 8 bases, J lost 7 bases, and 10 bases stayed unmatched. This CDR3 contains 14 residues. Per the germline V gene, CDR1 is LNHDA and CDR2 is SQIVND (reference sequence).

V usage is TRBV13 and J usage is TRBJ2-7, with 10 bases matching TRBD1. The trim removed 5 bases at V and 6 bases at J, leaving 7 bases unmatched. Germline V lookup: CDR1 PRHDT, CDR2 FYEKMQ (reference sequence). CDR3 length equals 14 residues. Here the CDR3 DNA reads TGTGCCAGCAGCACCGGGACAGGGGATCCCGAGCAGTACTTC. This sequence encodes CASSTGTGDPEQYF.

The chain uses TRBV13 and TRBJ1-3, with D possibly matching TRBD1 (6 bases). CDR3 length equals 14 residues. V gave up 5 bases and J gave up 4 bases, with 12 bases separating them. Per germline, CDR1 PRHDT and CDR2 FYEKMQ (reference sequence). The CDR3 coding sequence is TGTGCCAGCAGCGATAGAGGACAGGGAAACACCATATATTTT. This codes for CASSDRGQGNTIYF.

The chain has TRBV4-1 and TRBJ1-3; D not resolved. Trimming removed 4 bases from V and 0 bases from J, with 13 bases in between. This CDR3 is built from 16 residues. Germline loops: CDR1 MGHRA, CDR2 YSYEKL. The CDR3: CASSPPGRHSGNTIYF. Written as DNA, the CDR3 is TGCGCCAGCAGCCCTCCCGGACGGCACTCTGGAAACACCATATATTTT.

The rearrangement links TRBV5-1 to TRBJ2-3, with TRBD2 matching over 12 bases. CDR1 and CDR2 (germline): SGHRS, YFSETQ. The ends lost 2 bases at V and 6 bases at J; junction bases unmatched: 10. The CDR3 extends over 17 amino acids. This CDR3 is CASSFPRLAGDIDTQYF. The CDR3 coding sequence is TGCGCCAGCAGCTTTCCGCGACTAGCGGGAGATATCGATACGCAGTATTTT.

The chain carries TRBV7-2 and TRBJ2-3; D perhaps matches TRBD2 (6 bases). With 3 bases removed from V and 1 base from J, the gap between germline ends came to 8 bases. CDR1 and CDR2 (germline): SGHTA, FQGNSA. This CDR3 region has 14 residues. This CDR3 reads CASSLTRGTDTQYF. In DNA, the CDR3 is TGTGCCAGCAGCTTGACTAGGGGCACAGATACGCAGTATTTT.

The genes are TRBV6-1 and TRBJ2-1; D is unresolved. In germline, CDR1 is MNHNS, CDR2 SASEGT. V shed 7 bases and J shed 4 bases, with 11 bases lying between them. The CDR3 sequence is 13 residues long. This CDR3 is CASTRNFYNEQFF. The DNA for the CDR3 is TGTGCCAGCACCCGAAACTTTTACAATGAGCAGTTCTTC.

This clone was seen more than once but under ten times. The V gene is TRBV27, the J gene TRBJ2-7; TRBD1 matches 9 bases. Germline-derived CDR1 and CDR2 are MNHEY and SMNVEV (reference sequence). With V trimmed by 7 bases and J by 2 bases, 18 bases remained unmatched. The length of the CDR3 is 18 residues. The CDR3 DNA is TGTGCCAGCACCTTTTTTACTCCGGGACAGGGAATCGCCTACGAGCAGTACTTC. Protein product: CASTFFTPGQGIAYEQYF.

The CDR3 DNA follows: TGTGCCAGCAGCGCCCCGACAGGGGGCGACCAAGAGACCCAGTACTTC. Translating it yields CASSAPTGGDQETQYF. The J gene is TRBJ2-5, the V gene TRBV7-9; 10 positions agree with TRBD1. V lost 5 bases to trimming and J lost 0 bases; unmatched junction nucleotides: 6. The CDR3 has 16 amino acids. The V gene's germline CDR1 is SEHNR and CDR2 FQNEAQ (reference sequence).

This clone was seen only once. V usage is TRBV5-1 and J usage is TRBJ2-5; tentatively, D is TRBD1 or TRBD2 (5 bases each). V lost 2 bases and J 4 bases, leaving 9 bases between the germline ends. The CDR3 is made up of 13 amino acids. The germline V gene has CDR1 SGHRS and CDR2 YFSETQ. In DNA, the CDR3 is TGCGCCAGCAGCTTCGGGGCCCGAGAGACCCAGTACTTC. This codes for CASSFGARETQYF. The entire variable domain, with the rest obtained from reference TRBV5-1 and TRBJ2-5, is as follows: KAGVTQTPRYLIKTRGQQVTLSCSPISGHRSVSWYQQTPGQGLQFLFEYFSETQRNKGNFPGRFSGRQFSNSRSEMNVSTLELGDSALYLCASSFGARETQYFGPGTRLLVL.